This T cell receptor beta chain was documented in a study of blood T cell repertoires in COVID-19. Per germline, CDR1 MDHEN and CDR2 SYDVKM. The CDR3 runs 12 residues. Trimming removed 4 bases from V and 5 bases from J, with 6 bases in between. Authors' processing steps: Reference gene primer amplification yielded estimated nucleated cell counts. Some clones are missing from TCRdb's copy, which holds only in-frame ones; the method was immunoSEQ multiplex PCR. D and trimming come from the DNA, and the V and J calls and clone size come from that table. The sample records fewer than 400,000 clones, approximately 86% being singletons.

The sequenced sample was peripheral blood. V and J are TRBV28 and TRBJ1-5; D is uncertain. The clonotype comes from a human donor in a cohort sampled during active COVID-19. The CDR3 loop reads CASSYGDQPQHF. DNA of the CDR3: TGTGCCAGCAGTTACGGAGATCAGCCCCAGCATTTT.